This passage covers 18 T cell receptor beta chains from one sample sequenced in a study of cytomegalovirus exposure and HLA in healthy donors (dated by TCRdb to 2016 to 2017). Library creation used the immunoSEQ multiplex PCR assay. A mixture of 60 forward primers for TCR Vbeta segments and 13 reverse primers for TCR Jbeta segments was used in the multiplex PCR. TCRdb limited this immuneACCESS table to in-frame rearrangements with V and J called. A share of clones is missing; checked studies link under half to unresolved V genes, and the rest is unexplained. The sample has about 140,000 clones on record, approximately 85% of them singletons. Roughly 7.8% of the sample is taken by the ten largest. The material sequenced was PBMCs. The source is a woman aged 50 to 65 in good health and CMV-seropositive.

This clone was seen a single time. The J gene is TRBJ2-1, the V gene TRBV5-3; 11 bases are a match to TRBD2. TRBV5-3 is marked as an open reading frame, function uncertain. V was clipped by 0 bases and J by 0 bases; unmatched bases: 11. The CDR3 has 20 amino acids. The DNA for the CDR3 is TGTGCCAGAAGCTTGGCGTTCCTAGCGGGGGGCCTCAGCTCCTACAATGAGCAGTTCTTC. Residues: CARSLAFLAGGLSSYNEQFF.

This chain joins TRBV27 and TRBJ2-7; D may be TRBD1 (5 bases). V was cut by 9 bases and J by 3 bases, with 21 bases left in between. Germline V gene data show CDR1 as MNHEY and CDR2 as SMNVEV (reference sequence). The CDR3 is 15 amino acids. Here the CDR3 reads CASSPFGREDYEQYF. CDR3 nucleotides: TGTGCCAGTTCTCCCTTTGGCAGGGAAGACTACGAGCAGTACTTC.

The V call is TRBV2, the J call TRBJ1-6; the D gene is possibly TRBD1 (5 bases). Germline V gene sequence: CDR1 SNHLY, CDR2 FYNNEI. V shed 5 bases and J shed 8 bases, with 13 bases lying between them. This CDR3 spans 14 amino acids. CDR3 amino acids: CASSWTKVYSPLHF. The CDR3 bases are TGTGCCAGCAGTTGGACAAAGGTTTATTCACCCCTCCACTTT.

This sequence joins TRBV10-3 and TRBJ2-5; 8 nucleotides line up with TRBD1. The V gene end was trimmed by 0 bases and the J gene end by 7 bases; junction bases not matched to a gene: 7. CDR3 length: 15 residues. Germline V gene lookup returns CDR1 ENHRY and CDR2 SYGVKD. The chain's CDR3 is CAISESVRGRGTQYF. The CDR3 region has the DNA TGTGCCATCAGTGAGTCGGTCAGGGGGCGCGGGACCCAGTACTTC.

This clone was observed once. This rearrangement joins TRBV5-1 to TRBJ2-5, with 7 bases identical to TRBD1. The CDR3 has 18 amino acids. V lost 0 bases, J lost 3 bases, and 14 bases stayed unmatched. Germline V gene lookup returns CDR1 SGHRS and CDR2 YFSETQ. CDR3 coding DNA: TGCGCCAGCAGCTTGGGATTGGCCGTATGGGACAGAAAAGAGACCCAGTACTTC. The encoded protein is CASSLGLAVWDRKETQYF.

The chain joins TRBV9 to TRBJ2-3, with TRBD2 matching 10 bases. The CDR3 contains 14 residues. Germline loops: CDR1 SGDLS, CDR2 YYNGEE. Trimming cost V 2 bases and J 5 bases; bases outside gene matches: 2. CDR3 sequence: CASSVGLAIDTQYF. The DNA of the CDR3 is TGTGCCAGCAGCGTGGGACTAGCGATAGATACGCAGTATTTT.

J is TRBJ2-3 and V is TRBV9, with a possible D match to TRBD1 (5 bases). Trimming stripped 4 bases from V and 4 bases from J, with 13 bases between. The CDR3 length is 14 residues. CDR1 is SGDLS, CDR2 YYNGEE, per germline. This CDR3 reads CASSPFIGADTQYF. CDR3 nucleotide sequence: TGTGCCAGCAGCCCATTTATAGGGGCAGATACGCAGTATTTT.

This clone was counted between two and nine times. The chain links TRBV30 to TRBJ1-5; no reliable D call. Looked up from germline, CDR1 is GTSNPN and CDR2 is SVGIG (reference sequence). The CDR3 spans 13 residues. V dropped 0 bases and J dropped 7 bases, with 10 bases sitting between them. The CDR3 DNA is TGTGCCTGGAGTGTACTGGGAGTGCAGCCCCAGCATTTT. It encodes CAWSVLGVQPQHF.

V and J are TRBV6-1 and TRBJ2-7, with TRBD1 matching over 8 bases. The CDR3 length is 15 residues. Germline values: CDR1 MNHNS, CDR2 SASEGT. The J segment lost 2 bases and the V segment lost 8 bases, leaving 11 bases of the junction unmatched. The CDR3 here is CASYRGSISTYEQYF. Here the CDR3 DNA reads TGTGCCAGCTACAGGGGGAGCATTTCCACCTACGAGCAGTACTTC.

A remark on this clone: In the same sample, other DNA sequences code for this CDR3. V and J are TRBV30 and TRBJ1-2; weak D call: TRBD1 (5 bases). Germline V lookup: CDR1 GTSNPN, CDR2 SVGIG (reference sequence). The CDR3 sequence is 12 residues long. Trimming took 8 bases from V and 4 from J, leaving 14 bases between them. This CDR3 reads CAGRGGVYGYTF. CDR3 bases: TGTGCCGGCAGAGGAGGGGTCTATGGCTACACCTTC.

The V call is TRBV27, the J call TRBJ2-7; 9 bases fit TRBD2. V lost 3 bases and J lost 5; bases outside the gene matches: 5. Germline CDR1 is MNHEY and CDR2 is SMNVEV (reference sequence). This CDR3 is built from 14 residues. The CDR3 protein is CASSFSGRINEQYF. The DNA of the CDR3 is TGTGCCAGCAGTTTTAGCGGGAGAATTAACGAGCAGTACTTC.

This chain connects TRBV6-5 to TRBJ1-1; D is unresolved. The CDR3 covers 12 residues. V was cut by 8 bases and J by 11 bases, with 18 bases left in between. Germline CDR1 reads MNHEY; CDR2 reads SVGAGI. CDR3 DNA sequence: TGTGCCAGCTCGGTTTTAGGGAGGTCGGCTTTCTTT. Translated, it gives CASSVLGRSAFF.

The V and J genes are TRBV28 and TRBJ1-1; a weak D match, TRBD1 (5 bases). The CDR3 runs 15 residues. Germline values: CDR1 MDHEN, CDR2 SYDVKM. Trimming took 7 bases from V and 0 from J, leaving 15 bases between them. CDR3 sequence: CASTDPTVLNTEAFF. The CDR3 DNA is TGTGCCAGCACCGACCCGACAGTGCTGAACACTGAAGCTTTCTTT.

The J gene is TRBJ2-3, the V gene TRBV28; maybe TRBD2 (6 bases). The germline V gene encodes CDR1 MDHEN and CDR2 SYDVKM. The CDR3 runs 14 residues. Trimming removed 3 bases at V and 1 base at J, with 8 bases between. The CDR3 DNA reads as TGTGCCAGCAGTTTTTTAGCGGGCACAGATACGCAGTATTTT. This codes for CASSFLAGTDTQYF. Filled out from reference TRBV28 and TRBJ2-3, the complete variable domain reads DVKVTQSSRYLVKRTGEKVFLECVQDMDHENMFWYRQDPGLGLRLIYFSYDVKMKEKGDIPEGYSVSREKKERFSLILESASTNQTSMYLCASSFLAGTDTQYFGPGTRLTVL.

The J gene is TRBJ2-5, the V gene TRBV4-3, with 7 nucleotides matching TRBD2. CDR3 length: 14 residues. Trimming at V came to 0 bases and at J to 4 bases, leaving 2 bases not matched to a gene. The germline V gene encodes CDR1 LGHNA and CDR2 YSLEER. Here the CDR3 DNA reads TGCGCCAGCAGCCAAGAACCGGGAGGAGAGACCCAGTACTTC. It yields the protein CASSQEPGGETQYF.

This clone came up a few times. The CDR3 coding sequence is TGTGCCACCAGCAGAGAACCAGGGTCGCATGAGCAGTTCTTC. Residues: CATSREPGSHEQFF. This chain joins TRBV15 and TRBJ2-1; D is possibly TRBD1 (5 bases). V lost 0 bases, J lost 8 bases, and 11 bases lay in between. Germline CDR1 and CDR2: LNHNV and YYDKDF (reference sequence). This CDR3 contains 14 residues.

This clone has a single count. The J gene is TRBJ2-5, the V gene TRBV15, with 8 bases matching TRBD2. Unmatched junction bases numbered 4, after V lost 4 bases and J lost 0 bases. The CDR3 is 15 residues long. Germline CDR1 is LNHNV and CDR2 is YYDKDF (reference sequence). In nucleotides, the CDR3 is TGTGCCACCAGCAATAGCGGGGCGTACCAAGAGACCCAGTACTTC. Translated: CATSNSGAYQETQYF.

The gene calls are TRBV30 and TRBJ1-4; no clear D. From germline, CDR1 is GTSNPN and CDR2 SVGIG (reference sequence). The CDR3 has 16 residues. V lost 2 bases, J lost 7 bases, and 20 bases lay in between. CDR3 sequence: CAWSIKVGGASEKLFF. CDR3 DNA sequence: TGTGCCTGGAGTATAAAAGTCGGTGGCGCTAGTGAAAAACTGTTTTTT.